The rows below give T cell receptor beta chains drawn from one sample of a study of blood T cells in healthy people across ages. TCRdb reanalysed the 5' RACE reads using MiXCR and keeps one entry per CDR3 protein. The table has 1.5 million to 2 million distinct CDR3 sequences, about 39% seen once. The sequenced material came from blood. Source of these receptors: a human donor in good health. Each CDR3 is given with its conserved first and last residue. The D gene is left open where the match is weak. A row's size may be missing; if present it is once, few, many or a size class.

abundance: -; d_gene: -; v_gene: TRBV24-1; j_gene: TRBJ2-7; CDR3aa: CATTSPENEQYF; CDR3nt: TGTGCCACCACTTCACCTGAAAACGAGCAGTACTTC
abundance: few; d_gene: TRBD1; v_gene: TRBV5-4; j_gene: TRBJ2-1; CDR3aa: CASSLGTGGLNEQFF; CDR3nt: TGTGCCAGCAGCTTAGGGACAGGGGGCTTAAATGAGCAGTTCTTC
abundance: -; d_gene: -; v_gene: TRBV24-1; j_gene: TRBJ2-7; CDR3aa: CATSDVSKMDEQYF; CDR3nt: TGTGCCACCAGTGACGTGTCCAAGATGGACGAGCAGTACTTC
abundance: few; d_gene: TRBD1; v_gene: TRBV4-1; j_gene: TRBJ1-4; CDR3aa: CASSQASDRGLANEKLFF; CDR3nt: TGCGCCAGCAGCCAAGCCTCCGACAGGGGGCTGGCTAATGAAAAACTGTTTTTT
abundance: -; d_gene: TRBD1; v_gene: TRBV7-2; j_gene: TRBJ1-6; CDR3aa: CASSLVPGQGNSPLHF; CDR3nt: TGTGCCAGCAGCTTAGTCCCGGGACAGGGGAATTCACCCCTCCACTTT
abundance: -; d_gene: -; v_gene: TRBV20-1; j_gene: TRBJ2-2; CDR3aa: CSARGRIGQKKNTGELFF; CDR3nt: TGCAGTGCTAGAGGGAGAATCGGACAAAAAAAGAACACCGGGGAGCTGTTTTTT
abundance: -; d_gene: -; v_gene: TRBV5-1; j_gene: TRBJ2-1; CDR3aa: CASSFGTDDRNEQFF; CDR3nt: TGCGCCAGCAGTTTCGGGACCGACGATAGGAATGAGCAGTTCTTC
abundance: -; d_gene: TRBD1; v_gene: TRBV5-6; j_gene: TRBJ2-1; CDR3aa: CASSTGVWEQFF; CDR3nt: TGTGCCAGCAGCACAGGGGTGTGGGAGCAGTTCTTC
abundance: -; d_gene: TRBD2; v_gene: TRBV7-2; j_gene: TRBJ2-5; CDR3aa: CASSLAGLAGDFQYF; CDR3nt: TGTGCCAGCAGCTTAGCGGGCCTAGCGGGGGACTTCCAGTACTTC
abundance: -; d_gene: TRBD2; v_gene: TRBV7-6; j_gene: TRBJ2-2; CDR3aa: CASTLWGLEGTGELFF; CDR3nt: TGTGCCAGCACCTTGTGGGGACTAGAGGGTACCGGGGAGCTGTTTTTT
abundance: -; d_gene: TRBD1; v_gene: TRBV29-1; j_gene: TRBJ2-1; CDR3aa: CSVGGARGPSYNEQFF; CDR3nt: TGCAGCGTTGGAGGGGCGAGGGGGCCTTCCTACAATGAGCAGTTCTTC
abundance: few; d_gene: -; v_gene: TRBV6-2/TRBV6-3; j_gene: TRBJ2-5; CDR3aa: CASSYSTGAAETQYF; CDR3nt: TGTGCCAGCAGTTACTCGACGGGGGCAGCAGAGACCCAGTACTTC
abundance: -; d_gene: -; v_gene: TRBV6-2/TRBV6-3; j_gene: TRBJ2-7; CDR3aa: CASTEWGTRSYEQYF; CDR3nt: TGTGCCAGCACCGAATGGGGAACAAGGTCGTACGAGCAGTACTTC
abundance: -; d_gene: TRBD1; v_gene: TRBV4-2; j_gene: TRBJ2-7; CDR3aa: CASSPYTRRTGDSYEQYF; CDR3nt: TGTGCCAGCAGCCCCTATACCCGCAGGACAGGGGATTCCTACGAGCAGTACTTC
abundance: few; d_gene: TRBD1; v_gene: TRBV29-1; j_gene: TRBJ2-7; CDR3aa: CSVVAGNRDRGSHEQYF; CDR3nt: TGCAGCGTTGTCGCGGGGAACCGGGACAGGGGAAGCCACGAGCAGTACTTC
abundance: -; d_gene: TRBD2; v_gene: TRBV28; j_gene: TRBJ2-3; CDR3aa: CASAGGDGTDTQYF; CDR3nt: TGTGCCAGCGCGGGGGGCGATGGCACAGATACGCAGTATTTT
abundance: few; d_gene: TRBD1; v_gene: TRBV12-3/TRBV12-4; j_gene: TRBJ2-7; CDR3aa: CASTKLRGQREQYF; CDR3nt: TGTGCCAGCACCAAACTCAGGGGGCAGCGGGAGCAGTACTTC
abundance: -; d_gene: -; v_gene: TRBV7-8; j_gene: TRBJ1-4; CDR3aa: CASSAAGSRNEKLFF; CDR3nt: TGTGCCAGCAGCGCCGCAGGTTCAAGAAATGAAAAACTGTTTTTT
abundance: few; d_gene: -; v_gene: TRBV30; j_gene: TRBJ2-3; CDR3aa: CAWSLPRGTDTQYF; CDR3nt: TGTGCCTGGAGTCTTCCCAGGGGCACAGATACGCAGTATTTT
abundance: few; d_gene: TRBD1; v_gene: TRBV12-3/TRBV12-4; j_gene: TRBJ1-6; CDR3aa: CASSSRSTGLSSPLHF; CDR3nt: TGTGCCAGCAGTTCGCGATCGACAGGGTTGAGTTCACCCCTCCACTTT
abundance: few; d_gene: -; v_gene: TRBV5-1; j_gene: TRBJ2-3; CDR3aa: CASSLDSAVDTQYF; CDR3nt: TGCGCCAGCAGCTTGGACAGCGCCGTGGATACGCAGTATTTT
abundance: -; d_gene: TRBD1; v_gene: TRBV20-1; j_gene: TRBJ1-6; CDR3aa: CSARGLQGVYNSPLHF; CDR3nt: TGCAGTGCTAGGGGTTTACAGGGGGTCTATAATTCACCCCTCCACTTT
abundance: few; d_gene: TRBD2; v_gene: TRBV29-1; j_gene: TRBJ2-3; CDR3aa: CSVILTSGVPDTQYF; CDR3nt: TGCAGCGTCATCCTGACTAGCGGGGTGCCAGATACGCAGTATTTT
abundance: -; d_gene: -; v_gene: TRBV29-1; j_gene: TRBJ1-2; CDR3aa: CSVFGFEEWGNYGYTF; CDR3nt: TGCAGCGTTTTTGGCTTTGAGGAATGGGGTAACTATGGCTACACCTTC
abundance: -; d_gene: TRBD2; v_gene: TRBV11-2; j_gene: TRBJ2-5; CDR3aa: CASSPAGAWETQYF; CDR3nt: TGTGCCAGCAGCCCAGCGGGGGCTTGGGAGACCCAGTACTTC
abundance: -; d_gene: TRBD1; v_gene: TRBV29-1; j_gene: TRBJ2-1; CDR3aa: CSVLTGGAGGEQFF; CDR3nt: TGCAGCGTGCTAACAGGGGGAGCAGGGGGTGAGCAGTTCTTC
abundance: few; d_gene: TRBD1; v_gene: TRBV24-1; j_gene: TRBJ2-4; CDR3aa: CATSDLIMVTGPKNIQYF; CDR3nt: TGTGCCACCAGTGATTTGATAATGGTGACAGGGCCGAAAAACATTCAGTACTTC
abundance: -; d_gene: -; v_gene: TRBV21-1; j_gene: TRBJ1-2; CDR3aa: CASSSKSVYGYTF; CDR3nt: TGTGCCAGCAGCAGTAAGTCCGTCTATGGCTACACCTTC
abundance: -; d_gene: -; v_gene: TRBV2; j_gene: TRBJ2-1; CDR3aa: CASRYWRGRDDNEQFF; CDR3nt: TGTGCCAGCAGGTACTGGAGAGGGAGAGATGACAATGAGCAGTTCTTC
abundance: -; d_gene: TRBD2; v_gene: TRBV20-1; j_gene: TRBJ2-1; CDR3aa: CSARAVAGGPYNEQFF; CDR3nt: TGCAGTGCTAGAGCTGTAGCGGGGGGACCTTACAATGAGCAGTTCTTC
abundance: many; d_gene: -; v_gene: TRBV5-1; j_gene: TRBJ2-1; CDR3aa: CASSPGAPWVQFF; CDR3nt: TGCGCCAGCAGCCCGGGGGCCCCCTGGGTGCAGTTCTTC
abundance: few; d_gene: -; v_gene: TRBV7-9; j_gene: TRBJ2-6; CDR3aa: CASSSIRTGANVLTF; CDR3nt: TGTGCCAGCAGCTCGATTCGGACTGGGGCCAACGTCCTGACTTTC
abundance: -; d_gene: -; v_gene: TRBV5-1; j_gene: TRBJ1-2; CDR3aa: CASEPGPGVDGYTF; CDR3nt: TGCGCCAGTGAGCCTGGACCAGGGGTGGATGGCTACACCTTC
abundance: few; d_gene: -; v_gene: TRBV25-1; j_gene: TRBJ1-5; CDR3aa: CASSAMEGDQPQHF; CDR3nt: TGTGCCAGCAGTGCAATGGAGGGTGATCAGCCCCAGCATTTT
abundance: -; d_gene: -; v_gene: TRBV5-6; j_gene: TRBJ1-6; CDR3aa: CASSLGPTGDNSPLHF; CDR3nt: TGTGCCAGCAGCTTGGGGCCGACAGGAGATAATTCACCCCTCCACTTT
abundance: few; d_gene: -; v_gene: TRBV14; j_gene: TRBJ2-1; CDR3aa: CASSPQDRWVSNEQFF; CDR3nt: TGTGCCAGCAGCCCCCAAGATAGATGGGTTTCCAATGAGCAGTTCTTC
abundance: many; d_gene: -; v_gene: TRBV5-1; j_gene: TRBJ2-7; CDR3aa: CASSFRGGPYEQYF; CDR3nt: TGCGCCAGCAGCTTTAGGGGGGGACCCTACGAGCAGTACTTC
abundance: -; d_gene: TRBD2; v_gene: TRBV20-1; j_gene: TRBJ2-5; CDR3aa: CSARGHRPGLAGGVLQETQYF; CDR3nt: TGCAGTGCTAGAGGCCATCGCCCGGGACTAGCGGGGGGGGTACTACAGGAGACCCAGTACTTC
abundance: -; d_gene: -; v_gene: TRBV12-5; j_gene: TRBJ2-7; CDR3aa: CASGSGRTYEQYF; CDR3nt: TGTGCTAGTGGTTCGGGGAGAACCTACGAGCAGTACTTC
abundance: few; d_gene: -; v_gene: TRBV6-1; j_gene: TRBJ2-1; CDR3aa: CASSEGPGSYNEQFF; CDR3nt: TGTGCCAGCAGTGAAGGGCCGGGCTCCTACAATGAGCAGTTCTTC
abundance: few; d_gene: TRBD2; v_gene: TRBV7-3; j_gene: TRBJ2-5; CDR3aa: CASPTLTSGGKLPQETQYF; CDR3nt: TGTGCCAGTCCCACCCTGACTAGCGGGGGCAAGCTACCACAAGAGACCCAGTACTTC
abundance: -; d_gene: -; v_gene: TRBV6-2/TRBV6-3; j_gene: TRBJ1-5; CDR3aa: CASSYRSAQPQHF; CDR3nt: TGTGCCAGCAGTTACCGAAGCGCTCAGCCCCAGCATTTT
abundance: few; d_gene: TRBD1; v_gene: TRBV10-3; j_gene: TRBJ2-3; CDR3aa: CAISETGDSDTQYF; CDR3nt: TGTGCCATCAGTGAGACAGGGGATTCAGATACGCAGTATTTT
abundance: many; d_gene: TRBD1; v_gene: TRBV7-2; j_gene: TRBJ2-7; CDR3aa: CASSSPRGQRKYYEQYF; CDR3nt: TGTGCCAGCAGCTCGCCCCGGGGACAGCGTAAGTACTACGAGCAGTACTTC
abundance: few; d_gene: -; v_gene: TRBV7-2; j_gene: TRBJ2-5; CDR3aa: CASSPRLSQETQYF; CDR3nt: TGTGCCAGCAGCCCACGACTGTCCCAAGAGACCCAGTACTTC
abundance: few; d_gene: TRBD2; v_gene: TRBV6-2/TRBV6-3; j_gene: TRBJ2-1; CDR3aa: CASLGLAGVGEQFF; CDR3nt: TGTGCCAGCCTAGGCCTAGCGGGCGTAGGTGAGCAGTTCTTC
abundance: -; d_gene: -; v_gene: TRBV5-1; j_gene: TRBJ1-5; CDR3aa: CASSPETITRPQHF; CDR3nt: TGCGCCAGCAGCCCAGAGACAATTACGCGGCCCCAGCATTTT
abundance: few; d_gene: -; v_gene: TRBV12-3/TRBV12-4; j_gene: TRBJ1-1; CDR3aa: CASSSRTDGTEAFF; CDR3nt: TGTGCCAGCAGTTCGCGGACGGACGGCACTGAAGCTTTCTTT
abundance: -; d_gene: -; v_gene: TRBV5-1; j_gene: TRBJ1-1; CDR3aa: CASSYRTQFLNTEAFF; CDR3nt: TGCGCCAGCAGCTACCGGACCCAATTCCTGAACACTGAAGCTTTCTTT
abundance: -; d_gene: TRBD1; v_gene: TRBV12-3/TRBV12-4; j_gene: TRBJ2-7; CDR3aa: CASSPGTGLYYEQYF; CDR3nt: TGTGCCAGCAGTCCCGGGACAGGCCTATACTACGAGCAGTACTTC
abundance: few; d_gene: TRBD1; v_gene: TRBV27; j_gene: TRBJ2-1; CDR3aa: CASALRTGGYNEQFF; CDR3nt: TGTGCCAGCGCTTTAAGGACAGGGGGCTACAATGAGCAGTTCTTC
abundance: few; d_gene: TRBD1; v_gene: TRBV7-2; j_gene: TRBJ1-2; CDR3aa: CASSRDRDPGQMGYTF; CDR3nt: TGTGCCAGCAGCCGTGACAGGGATCCCGGTCAGATGGGCTACACCTTC
abundance: -; d_gene: -; v_gene: TRBV3-1; j_gene: TRBJ2-1; CDR3aa: CASSLSNGAMLVGPTDDEQFF; CDR3nt: TGTGCCAGCAGCCTTAGCAATGGGGCGATGCTAGTAGGACCCACCGATGATGAGCAGTTCTTC
abundance: -; d_gene: TRBD1; v_gene: TRBV12-3/TRBV12-4; j_gene: TRBJ1-5; CDR3aa: CASSLIQGVSQPQHF; CDR3nt: TGTGCCAGCAGTTTAATCCAGGGGGTTAGTCAGCCCCAGCATTTT
abundance: few; d_gene: TRBD1; v_gene: TRBV7-3; j_gene: TRBJ1-2; CDR3aa: CASSLNARGQGEVYTF; CDR3nt: TGTGCCAGCAGCTTAAACGCCCGTGGGCAGGGGGAAGTCTACACCTTC